The rows below give T cell receptor beta chains drawn from one sample of a study of CD8 T cells in ankylosing spondylitis. TCRdb processed the 5' RACE reads anew with MiXCR; each CDR3 protein has one entry. The profile shows some 17,000 distinct CDR3 sequences, 8% to 9% of them singletons. Sequences were obtained from blood. These receptors all stem from a male donor with ankylosing spondylitis or in good health (not recorded which). CDR3s include the opening cysteine and the closing phenylalanine or tryptophan. The order of the fields is clone size, D gene, V gene, J gene, CDR3 DNA, CDR3 protein. A D gene is named only where the DNA matches it firmly. Clone size, where shown, is once, few, many, or a class for clones that have expanded.

few,TRBD2,TRBV12-3/TRBV12-4,TRBJ2-2,TGTGCCAGCAGAGTAGCGGGGTCCGGGGAGCTGTTTTTT,CASRVAGSGELFF
NA,NA,TRBV5-1,TRBJ2-2,TGCGCCAGCAGCTCAGACTTCACCGGGGAGCTGTTTTTT,CASSSDFTGELFF
few,TRBD1,TRBV6-6,TRBJ1-2,TGTGCCAGCAGTTCACAGTTTCGGACAGGGGGCACGTCCTATGGCTACACCTTC,CASSSQFRTGGTSYGYTF
many,TRBD1,TRBV20-1,TRBJ2-3,TGCAGTACGGGGACAGAGACAGATACGCAGTATTTT,CSTGTETDTQYF
many,NA,TRBV12-3/TRBV12-4,TRBJ1-2,TGTGCCAGCAGTTTGGCCGTAACAGGTTTTCTTGGCTACACCTTC,CASSLAVTGFLGYTF
NA,TRBD2,TRBV7-7,TRBJ2-5,TGTGCTAGCAGCCTAGCGGGGGCCCAAGAGACCCAGTACTTC,CASSLAGAQETQYF
NA,TRBD2,TRBV10-3,TRBJ2-5,TGTGCCATCAGTGAGTCGACTGAGGCTAGCGGGAGGTACTTC,CAISESTEASGRYF
NA,NA,TRBV7-2,TRBJ2-3,TGTGCCAGCAGCTTTGCAGATACGCAGTATTTT,CASSFADTQYF
many,TRBD2,TRBV12-3/TRBV12-4,TRBJ2-1,TGTGCCAGCAGTGGGACTAGCGGGGGGGCCTTCGCGCTCCATGAGCAGTTCTTC,CASSGTSGGAFALHEQFF
NA,NA,TRBV12-3/TRBV12-4,TRBJ2-3,TGTGCCAGCAGGAGGACCGTTGCAGATACGCAGTATTTT,CASRRTVADTQYF
many,TRBD1,TRBV7-3,TRBJ2-1,TGTGCCAGCAGCTTCTTAGGGACAGGGCAGAATGAGCAGTTCTTC,CASSFLGTGQNEQFF